This TCR beta chain originates from a study of blood T cell repertoires in COVID-19. As originally analysed: Using reference gene primer amplification, nucleated cell counts were estimated. This table comes from immunoSEQ multiplex PCR, and its TCRdb copy is limited to in-frame clones, with some not included. V, J and clone size derive from that table, while D and trimming were established from the DNA sequence. The data contain about 220,000 clones, about four fifths of them seen just once; the ten biggest clones take up 3.6%. This clone was seen a single time. This CDR3 is built from 14 residues. In germline, CDR1 is SEHNR, CDR2 FQNEAQ (reference sequence). J was trimmed by 3 bases and V by 7 bases; bases with no gene match: 5.

This sequence originates from a woman older than 75 with acute or convalescent COVID-19. Sequencing was carried out using peripheral blood. The rearrangement uses TRBV7-9 and TRBJ1-4; 7 nucleotides match TRBD1. CDR3 DNA sequence: TGTGCCAGCACCCGGGACAGCTCTAATGAAAAACTGTTTTTT. Translation: CASTRDSSNEKLFF.